These 24 T cell receptor beta chains were sequenced from one sample in a study of T cell clusters in autoimmune cytopenias. TRB amplification used approximately 250 ng of peripheral blood genomic DNA. Multiplex touch-down PCR amplified TRB using TRB-A and TRB-B pools in one tube. TCRdb reprocessed the multiplex PCR reads, keeping one entry per CDR3 protein, no DNA. The sample table sets out 6,000 to 6,500 distinct CDR3 sequences. Sample: peripheral blood. The receptors originated from a human donor with an autoimmune cytopenia or autoimmune hepatitis (not recorded which).

The chain couples TRBV20-1 to TRBJ2-1; TCRdb calls TRBD1, which cannot be checked without DNA. The CDR3 covers 15 residues. Germline CDR1 reads DFQATT; CDR2 reads SNEGSKA (reference sequence). The CDR3: CSARDGTGPYNEQFF.

V usage is TRBV11-1 and J usage is TRBJ2-2. Germline V gene sequence: CDR1 SGHAT, CDR2 FQDESV (reference sequence). The CDR3 is 13 residues long. The CDR3 protein is CASSLDLAGELFF.

This clonotype is labeled medium-sized based on frequency. The chain links TRBV30 to TRBJ1-3; TCRdb's D call, TRBD1, is unchecked because there is no DNA. This CDR3 contains 14 residues. From germline, CDR1 is GTSNPN and CDR2 SVGIG (reference sequence). The CDR3 loop is CACSKAGSGNTIYF.

This clonotype is labeled medium-sized (0.01 to 0.1%) based on frequency. The V gene is TRBV5-4, the J gene TRBJ1-4; TCRdb gives TRBD1 as the D gene, but with no DNA this cannot be confirmed. Germline values: CDR1 SGHNT, CDR2 YYREEE (reference sequence). The CDR3 has 15 amino acids. CDR3 in amino acids: CASSNRDRGNEKLFF. Full variable domain (missing parts from reference TRBV5-4 and TRBJ1-4): ETGVTQSPTHLIKTRGQQVTLRCSSQSGHNTVSWYQQALGQGPQFIFQYYREEENGRGNFPPRFSGLQFPNYSSELNVNALELDDSALYLCASSNRDRGNEKLFFGSGTQLSVL.

This clonotype is labeled medium-sized based on frequency. The chain joins TRBV19 to TRBJ1-6; the D call of TRBD1 rests on TCRdb alone, since no DNA is present to check it. CDR3 length: 15 amino acids. Germline V gives CDR1 LNHDA, CDR2 SQIVND (reference sequence). The CDR3 is CASSMQGQGNSPLHF.

This chain joins TRBV20-1 and TRBJ2-7. CDR1 and CDR2 from the germline V gene are DFQATT and SNEGSKA (reference sequence). CDR3 length equals 12 residues. CDR3 loop: CSARGSSYEQYF.

The genes are TRBV12-3 or TRBV12-4 and TRBJ2-5; TCRdb proposes TRBD1, but this gene call is untestable without DNA. The CDR3 length is 16 residues. The CDR3 region is CASSPWGGGSWETQYF.

This clonotype counts as medium-sized by frequency. The CDR3 spells CAWSRGQGQPQHF. V usage is TRBV30 and J usage is TRBJ1-5; the TRBD1 assignment by TCRdb is unverifiable without DNA. In germline, CDR1 is GTSNPN, CDR2 SVGIG (reference sequence). The CDR3 sequence is 13 residues long.

This chain joins TRBV20-1 and TRBJ2-6. Germline-derived CDR1 and CDR2 are DFQATT and SNEGSKA (reference sequence). The CDR3 has 16 residues. The CDR3 loop is CSARVHSRSGANVLTF.

V is TRBV11-1 and J is TRBJ1-1; without DNA, the TCRdb call of TRBD1 cannot be checked. Germline CDR1 and CDR2: SGHAT and FQDESV (reference sequence). CDR3 length: 15 amino acids. The CDR3: CASSSDGQKNTEAFF.

This clonotype is medium-sized by frequency. The CDR3 reads CSVETGVGYTF. This chain links TRBV29-1 with TRBJ1-2; the TRBD1 assignment by TCRdb is unverifiable without DNA. Germline CDR1 reads SQVTM; CDR2 reads ANQGSEA. CDR3 length equals 11 residues.

The rearrangement joins TRBV10-3 to TRBJ2-5; TCRdb designates TRBD1, a call that cannot be tested without DNA. Germline values: CDR1 ENHRY, CDR2 SYGVKD. CDR3 length equals 13 residues. The CDR3 protein is CAINGGAQETQYF.

V usage is TRBV6-6 and J usage is TRBJ1-1; as DNA is missing, the TRBD1 call by TCRdb cannot be tested. The CDR3 runs to 15 residues. Germline CDR1 is MNHNY and CDR2 is SVGAGI (reference sequence). Here the CDR3 reads CASSYPERGNTEAFF.

This clonotype is labeled medium-sized based on frequency. V is TRBV27 and J is TRBJ2-7; the TRBD1 assignment by TCRdb is unverifiable without DNA. Germline loops: CDR1 MNHEY, CDR2 SMNVEV (reference sequence). The CDR3 covers 15 residues. CDR3 protein: CASSSRYRVRYEQYF.

The rearrangement links TRBV4-3 to TRBJ2-7; TCRdb designates TRBD1, a call that cannot be tested without DNA. The CDR3 sequence is 15 residues long. CDR1 and CDR2 (germline): LGHNA, YSLEER. The CDR3 sequence is CASSQGGRTSYEQYF.

The V call is TRBV5-4, the J call TRBJ1-5. The germline V gene encodes CDR1 SGHNT and CDR2 YYREEE (reference sequence). This CDR3 region has 15 residues. CDR3 protein: CASSFGGSINQPQHF.

The V call is TRBV12-3 or TRBV12-4, the J call TRBJ1-1; the TCRdb D gene call, TRBD1, has no DNA to confirm it. The CDR3 runs to 16 residues. The CDR3 is CASSLGTPTGNTEAFF.

The rearrangement joins TRBV4-3 to TRBJ2-7; the TRBD1 assignment by TCRdb is unverifiable without DNA. Germline V lookup: CDR1 LGHNA, CDR2 YSLEER. The CDR3 covers 16 residues. CDR3 sequence reads: CASSQAWDIFPYEQYF.

This sequence joins TRBV5-4 and TRBJ2-7; TCRdb lists TRBD1, though no DNA is available to test this call. The germline V gene has CDR1 SGHNT and CDR2 YYREEE (reference sequence). The CDR3 covers 16 residues. CDR3 sequence reads: CASREGGSTVTYEQYF. The entire variable domain, with the rest obtained from reference TRBV5-4 and TRBJ2-7, is as follows: ETGVTQSPTHLIKTRGQQVTLRCSSQSGHNTVSWYQQALGQGPQFIFQYYREEENGRGNFPPRFSGLQFPNYSSELNVNALELDDSALYLCASREGGSTVTYEQYFGPGTRLTVT.

This chain joins TRBV20-1 and TRBJ2-5; lacking DNA, the TRBD2 call made by TCRdb goes unchecked. CDR1 DFQATT and CDR2 SNEGSKA come from the germline V gene (reference sequence). CDR3 length: 14 residues. CDR3 sequence: CSAGVPGLWETQYF.

The J gene is TRBJ2-2, the V gene TRBV27; no DNA is available, so the TRBD2 call from TCRdb remains unchecked. The CDR3 sequence is 15 residues long. CDR1 is MNHEY and CDR2 is SMNVEV in the germline V gene (reference sequence). The CDR3 sequence is CASSKLAGGTVELFF.

This rearrangement joins TRBV20-1 to TRBJ2-5; absent DNA, TCRdb's TRBD1 call cannot be checked. This CDR3 contains 12 residues. CDR1 is DFQATT and CDR2 is SNEGSKA in the germline V gene (reference sequence). The CDR3: CSAAGIEGSQYF.

According to its frequency, this clonotype is medium-sized. J is TRBJ1-6 and V is TRBV15. The germline CDR1 and CDR2 sequences are LNHNV and YYDKDF (reference sequence). This CDR3 is built from 15 residues. CDR3 sequence: CATSRARDVGSPLHF. Supplemented by reference TRBV15 and TRBJ1-6, the full variable domain reads DAMVIQNPRYQVTQFGKPVTLSCSQTLNHNVMYWYQQKSSQAPKLLFHYYDKDFNNEADTPDNFQSRRPNTSFCFLDIRSPGLGDTAMYLCATSRARDVGSPLHFGNGTRLTVT.

The gene calls are TRBV7-2 and TRBJ2-3; absent DNA, TCRdb's TRBD2 call cannot be checked. Germline loops: CDR1 SGHTA, CDR2 FQGNSA. The CDR3 sequence is 17 residues long. The CDR3 loop is CASSLVLAGGGRNTQYF.